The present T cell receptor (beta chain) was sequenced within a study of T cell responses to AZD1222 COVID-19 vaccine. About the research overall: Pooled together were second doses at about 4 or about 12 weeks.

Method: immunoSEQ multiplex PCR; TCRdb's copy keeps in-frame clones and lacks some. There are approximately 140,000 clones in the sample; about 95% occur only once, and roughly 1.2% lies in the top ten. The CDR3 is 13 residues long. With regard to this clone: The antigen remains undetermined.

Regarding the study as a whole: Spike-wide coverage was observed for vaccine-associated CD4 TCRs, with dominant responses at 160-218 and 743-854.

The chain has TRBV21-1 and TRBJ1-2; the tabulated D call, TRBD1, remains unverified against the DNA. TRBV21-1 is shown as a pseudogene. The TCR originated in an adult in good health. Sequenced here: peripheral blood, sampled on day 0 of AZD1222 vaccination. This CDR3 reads CASSGDREFGYTF. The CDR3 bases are TGTGCCAGCAGCGGGGACAGGGAATTTGGCTACACCTTC.